This is a list of T cell receptor beta chains from one sample in a study of CD4 T cells in relation to SARS-CoV-2 and coronaviruses. What these receptors recognize is not known. Some clones are missing from TCRdb's copy, which holds only in-frame ones; the method was immunoSEQ multiplex PCR. The sample lists 18,000 or so clones, about three quarters seen once, with over 25% in the top ten. Sequenced material: CD4+ T cells from PBMCs, cultured in vitro. The receptors here all came from a human donor in good health. CDR3s include the opening cysteine and the closing phenylalanine or tryptophan. Fields, in order: clone size, D gene, CDR3 length, J gene, V gene, CDR3 DNA, CDR3 protein. A D gene is named only where the DNA matches it firmly. Part of the rows lack a size; the others show once, few, many or a class for expanded clones.

>few|TRBD2|18|TRBJ2-3|TRBV4-2
TGTGCCAGCAGCCAAGATCAGGTTAGCGGGAGGCCGGTAGATACGCAGTATTTT
CASSQDQVSGRPVDTQYF
>-|TRBD2|19|TRBJ2-7|TRBV7-2
TGTGCCAGCAGCTTAGCGACCATTAGTGGGACTAGCGTTCCGTACGAGCAGTACTTC
CASSLATISGTSVPYEQYF
>-|TRBD1|17|TRBJ2-5|TRBV7-6
TGTGCCAGCAGCCCCCCTGGGGCCAGGGGGAGTCAAGAGACCCAGTACTTC
CASSPPGARGSQETQYF
>-|TRBD2|15|TRBJ2-1|TRBV5-1
TGCGCCAGCAGCTTAACTAGCGGGGGGTACAATGAGCAGTTCTTC
CASSLTSGGYNEQFF
>-|TRBD2|17|TRBJ2-1|TRBV9
TGTGCCAGCAGCGCCCGACTAGCGGGGTTCTCCTACAATGAGCAGTTCTTC
CASSARLAGFSYNEQFF
>few|-|14|TRBJ2-7|TRBV7-2
TGTGCCAGCAGCTTTAAGGGAGGCGCTACGGGGCAGTACTTC
CASSFKGGATGQYF
>few|-|13|TRBJ2-2|TRBV6-4
TGTGCCAGCAGCCCCGGGAACACCGGGGAGCTGTTTTTT
CASSPGNTGELFF
>-|-|15|TRBJ1-1|TRBV28
TGTGCCAGCACACAGGGCGCCAGGTTGAACACTGAAGCTTTCTTT
CASTQGARLNTEAFF
>-|TRBD2|15|TRBJ2-7|TRBV27
TGTGCCAGCAGTTTACGGGAGGGCCTTGATCACGAGCAGTACTTC
CASSLREGLDHEQYF
>few|TRBD2|17|TRBJ2-1|TRBV19
TGTGCCAGTAGTATATCGACTAGCGGGACAGGACGGAATGAGCAGTTCTTC
CASSISTSGTGRNEQFF
>-|TRBD1|18|TRBJ2-3|TRBV24-1
TGTGCCACCAGTGATCCCTATCTCAGACAGGGAGAAACAGATACGCAGTATTTT
CATSDPYLRQGETDTQYF
>-|-|12|TRBJ1-5|TRBV10-1
TGCGCCAGCAGTGTTAGCAATCAGCCCCAGCATTTT
CASSVSNQPQHF
>once|-|15|TRBJ1-4|TRBV6-1
TGTGCCAGCAGTGAGGGAGGCGGGGCTAATGAAAAACTGTTTTTT
CASSEGGGANEKLFF
>few|-|15|TRBJ1-5|TRBV6-6
TGTGCCAGCACTCACTGGGGGCCGGGAAGGGAGGCCCAGCATTTT
CASTHWGPGREAQHF
>-|TRBD1|17|TRBJ1-5|TRBV24-1
TGTGCCACCAGTGATGGGGGACAGGGGCTAGGCAATCAGCCCCAGCATTTT
CATSDGGQGLGNQPQHF
>-|-|16|TRBJ2-7|TRBV5-1
TGCGCCAGCAGCTTGGCGGTGGGGCAAATCTCCTACGAGCAGTACTTC
CASSLAVGQISYEQYF
>-|TRBD2|19|TRBJ2-3|TRBV7-9
TGTGCCAGCAGCTTAGCTGTGACTAGCGGGAGAGCGGGCACAGATACGCAGTATTTT
CASSLAVTSGRAGTDTQYF
>-|-|16|TRBJ1-6|TRBV5-1
TGCGCCAGCAGCCTGACCGGGAGCGCGTATAATTCACCCCTCCACTTT
CASSLTGSAYNSPLHF
>-|-|14|TRBJ2-7|TRBV27
TGTGCCAGCAGTTTGGTGGCGTCGAGCTACGAGCAGTACTTC
CASSLVASSYEQYF
>-|-|14|TRBJ2-2|TRBV6-4
TGTGCCAGCAGATGGACGCGGGATACCGGGGAGCTGTTTTTT
CASRWTRDTGELFF
>-|TRBD1|15|TRBJ2-3|TRBV18
TGTGCCAGCTCACCGACAGGGGGTATCACAGATACGCAGTATTTT
CASSPTGGITDTQYF
>-|TRBD2|14|TRBJ2-2|TRBV19
TGTGCCAGTCGAAATACGGGGGGGTCCGGGGAGCTGTTTTTT
CASRNTGGSGELFF
>-|-|15|TRBJ2-5|TRBV4-2
TGTGCCAGCAACCTGCTCGCGGTCCGGCAAGAGACCCAGTACTTC
CASNLLAVRQETQYF
>few|-|14|TRBJ2-3|TRBV6-6
TGTGCCAGCAACCCCCCGACAGGCCTAGATACGCAGTATTTT
CASNPPTGLDTQYF
>-|TRBD1|15|TRBJ1-2|TRBV9
TGTGCCAGCAGGGGTGTAGGGGGCGCGCTGTCTGGCTACACCTTC
CASRGVGGALSGYTF
>few|-|16|TRBJ1-6|TRBV5-4
TGTGCCAGCAGCTTGGAAGTCACCGGGGTAAATTCACCCCTCCACTTT
CASSLEVTGVNSPLHF
>-|TRBD1|13|TRBJ1-1|TRBV2
TGTGCCAGCAGTCGGACAGGGGCCACTGAAGCTTTCTTT
CASSRTGATEAFF
>once|TRBD2|14|TRBJ2-2|TRBV6-5
TGTGCCAGCAGTTACGGGGAGGGCACCGGGGAGCTGTTTTTT
CASSYGEGTGELFF
>-|-|11|TRBJ1-2|TRBV12-3/TRBV12-4
TGTGCCAGCAGTTTAGGTGGTGGCTACACCTTC
CASSLGGGYTF
>-|TRBD1|15|TRBJ1-2|TRBV5-1
TGCGCCAGCAGCTTGGACGGGACAGATATTTATGGCTACACCTTC
CASSLDGTDIYGYTF
>-|-|11|TRBJ1-1|TRBV6-5
TGTGCCAGCAGTTACGCCGGTCGGGCTTTCTTT
CASSYAGRAFF
>few|-|11|TRBJ1-2|TRBV20-1
TGCAGTGCTAGACGGGGGTTCCGGTACACCTTC
CSARRGFRYTF
>-|TRBD2|14|TRBJ2-4|TRBV28
TGTGCCAGCAGTTATAGCGGGAGGTACAACATTCAGTACTTC
CASSYSGRYNIQYF
>-|-|17|TRBJ2-2|TRBV10-3
TGTGCCATCAGTGAGAGTTTCCAAGGGGGGTACACCGGGGAGCTGTTTTTT
CAISESFQGGYTGELFF
>-|-|15|TRBJ2-3|TRBV3-1/TRBV3-2
TGTGCCAGCAGCCAAGAGACGGGGGCCCCAGATACGCAGTATTTT
CASSQETGAPDTQYF
>-|-|14|TRBJ2-7|TRBV6-5
TGTGCCAGCACCGATTCGGGCCCACTGCAGGAGCAGTACTTC
CASTDSGPLQEQYF
>few|TRBD1|14|TRBJ2-3|TRBV19
TGTGCCAGTAGTCCAGGGGGCCATGATGATACGCAGTATTTT
CASSPGGHDDTQYF
>-|-|14|TRBJ2-1|TRBV30
TGTGCCTGGAGCCCTAGCTTTAACTACAATGAGCAGTTCTTC
CAWSPSFNYNEQFF
>once|TRBD1|13|TRBJ1-2|TRBV10-3
TGTGCCATCAATGCCGGGACAGTCTATGGCTACACCTTC
CAINAGTVYGYTF
>-|-|17|TRBJ2-5|TRBV15
TGTGCCACCAGCCGCCTAAGGGGAGGCCAGGGGCAAGAGACCCAGTACTTC
CATSRLRGGQGQETQYF
>-|-|17|TRBJ1-1|TRBV7-9
TGTGCCAGCAGCTTAGACGCGGTCAGGGTAGGTTCCACTGAAGCTTTCTTT
CASSLDAVRVGSTEAFF
>-|-|14|TRBJ1-1|TRBV24-1
TGTGCCACCAGTGACTACCCCCGGGGCACTGAAGCTTTCTTT
CATSDYPRGTEAFF
>-|-|14|TRBJ2-7|TRBV28
TGTGCCAGCAGTTTACCCTTTGGGAGCGACGAGCAGTACTTC
CASSLPFGSDEQYF
>once|-|16|TRBJ1-4|TRBV4-1
TGCGCCAGCAGCCTGCGGGACCCCCCGGGAGATGAAAAACTGTTTTTT
CASSLRDPPGDEKLFF
>-|-|13|TRBJ2-6|TRBV29-1
TGCAGCGTTTACGACTCTGGGGCCAACGTCCTGACTTTC
CSVYDSGANVLTF
>-|-|14|TRBJ1-1|TRBV3-1/TRBV3-2
TGTGCCAGCAGCCTAGGACAGTTGAACACTGAAGCTTTCTTT
CASSLGQLNTEAFF
>-|-|15|TRBJ2-1|TRBV7-3
TGTGCCAGCAGCTTATCTGGGTCCGACTACAATGAGCAGTTCTTC
CASSLSGSDYNEQFF
>few|TRBD1|15|TRBJ1-2|TRBV5-5
TGTGCCAGCAGCGGGAACAGGGGAAGAAACTATGGCTACACCTTC
CASSGNRGRNYGYTF
>-|TRBD1|16|TRBJ2-2|TRBV20-1
TGCAGTGCAAGTACAGGGGGCGCAGGGTCTGTCGGGGAGCTGTTTTTT
CSASTGGAGSVGELFF
>-|TRBD1|15|TRBJ1-2|TRBV7-9
TGTGCCAGCAGCTTAGCTGGGACAGGGATCTATGGCTACACCTTC
CASSLAGTGIYGYTF
>-|-|11|TRBJ1-1|TRBV2
TGTGCCAGCAGTGTGCAGACTGAAGCTTTCTTT
CASSVQTEAFF
>-|TRBD1|16|TRBJ2-5|TRBV7-6
TGTGCCAGCAGCTTGGCCATGGGACAGGGGAGCGAGACCCAGTACTTC
CASSLAMGQGSETQYF
>-|-|12|TRBJ2-3|TRBV18
TGTGCCAGCTCAACCTACACAGATACGCAGTATTTT
CASSTYTDTQYF
>once|-|14|TRBJ1-5|TRBV6-5
TGTGCCAGCACCCCATCTCTGGGGCCCCAGCCCCAGCATTTT
CASTPSLGPQPQHF
>few|-|14|TRBJ1-1|TRBV5-4
TGTGCCAGCAGCTTGCTGGGGATGAACACTGAAGCTTTCTTT
CASSLLGMNTEAFF
>-|-|11|TRBJ1-1|TRBV20-1
TGCAGTTTTGGAGGTGACACTGAAGCTTTCTTT
CSFGGDTEAFF
>few|TRBD1|16|TRBJ2-1|TRBV7-6
TGTGCCAGCAGCGGGGGACAGAGGAGCTCCTACAATGAGCAGTTCTTC
CASSGGQRSSYNEQFF
>-|TRBD2|14|TRBJ2-5|TRBV28
TGTGCCAGCAGCCTAGCGGGGTGGGGAGAGACCCAGTACTTC
CASSLAGWGETQYF
>-|-|11|TRBJ1-5|TRBV6-1
TGTGCCAGCAGTGAAAAACAGCCCCAGCATTTT
CASSEKQPQHF
>-|-|15|TRBJ1-1|TRBV5-1
TGCGCCAGCAGCCTTCGAGGGGTCATGAACACTGAAGCTTTCTTT
CASSLRGVMNTEAFF